One and the same sample provided the 15 T cell receptor beta chains below, sequenced in a study of CD8 T cells in ankylosing spondylitis. Study-wide results and limits: Characteristic, it appeared, of ankylosing spondylitis blood was a TCR beta motif of eight highly homologous variants.

TCRdb re-derived calls from the 5' RACE reads in MiXCR, one entry per CDR3 protein. This sample has hundreds of thousands of distinct CDR3 sequences, with roughly 12% found just once. These receptors' antigens are unknown. Material: blood, either unsorted or a sorted T cell fraction (not recorded which). These receptors all stem from a male donor with ankylosing spondylitis.

This clonotype appeared a few times. This chain uses TRBV5-4 with TRBJ1-6, with a possible D match to TRBD1 (5 bases). This CDR3 comprises 14 residues. CDR1 and CDR2 from the germline V gene are SGHNT and YYREEE (reference sequence). The V gene lost 2 bases and the J gene lost 7 bases, with 10 bases spanning the gap. CDR3 DNA sequence: TGTGCCAGCAGCTTCGGGACGGGCAATTCACCCCTCCACTTT. It yields the protein CASSFGTGNSPLHF.

The sample holds a few counts of this clonotype. The gene calls are TRBV5-1 and TRBJ2-1; 8 positions match TRBD2. Germline V gene lookup returns CDR1 SGHRS and CDR2 YFSETQ. V gave up 0 bases and J gave up 15 bases; unmatched junction bases: 5. CDR3 length equals 12 residues. CDR3 nucleotides: TGCGCCAGCAGCTTGGGTGGGACTAGGTTGTTCTTC. This codes for CASSLGGTRLFF.

In this sample, this clonotype turned up a few times. The chain has TRBV20-1 and TRBJ2-7; the match to TRBD1 covers 9 bases. Germline V gene sequence: CDR1 DFQATT, CDR2 SNEGSKA (reference sequence). The CDR3 runs to 15 residues. J lost 8 bases, V lost 5 bases, and 16 bases had no gene match. The CDR3 here is CSAPALPGQGSQQYF. Written as DNA, the CDR3 is TGCAGTGCTCCCGCCCTCCCAGGACAGGGGAGTCAGCAGTACTTC.

The chain links TRBV20-1 to TRBJ2-7, with TRBD1 matching 12 bases. The CDR3 spans 14 residues. The V gene's germline CDR1 is DFQATT and CDR2 SNEGSKA (reference sequence). The ends lost 2 bases at V and 7 bases at J; junction bases unmatched: 6. CDR3 in amino acids: CSARPGQGAREQYF. DNA of the CDR3: TGCAGTGCTAGACCGGGACAGGGGGCGCGTGAGCAGTACTTC.

This clonotype appeared many times. The chain has TRBV7-6 and TRBJ2-7; 15 bases are shared with TRBD2. Losses at the gene ends were 5 bases for V and 3 bases for J; bases not matched to a gene: 5. Germline CDR1 and CDR2: SGHVS and FNYEAQ. The CDR3 sequence is 16 residues long. In nucleotides, the CDR3 is TGTGCCAGCAGCGTGGGACTAGCGGGAGGTCTCTACGAGCAGTACTTC. Its protein is CASSVGLAGGLYEQYF.

The V and J genes are TRBV20-1 and TRBJ1-1, with D unclear. V was trimmed by 0 bases and J by 7 bases, leaving 12 bases between them. CDR3 size: 13 residues. Germline values: CDR1 DFQATT, CDR2 SNEGSKA (reference sequence). The CDR3: CSARDRVFGEAFF. The CDR3 coding sequence is TGCAGTGCTAGAGATCGGGTTTTTGGTGAAGCTTTCTTT.

This clonotype was seen more than once but under ten times. This chain joins TRBV15 and TRBJ2-3; tentatively, D is TRBD1 (5 bases). V dropped 5 bases and J dropped 3 bases, with 15 bases sitting between them. Germline V gene lookup returns CDR1 LNHNV and CDR2 YYDKDF (reference sequence). This CDR3 is built from 15 residues. CDR3 DNA: TGTGCCACCAGCTCCGGCAGGGTTTTAACAGATACGCAGTATTTT. Its protein product is CATSSGRVLTDTQYF.

This sequence joins TRBV6-1 and TRBJ2-7; a weak D match, TRBD1 (5 bases). The V and J ends lost 9 bases and 0 bases respectively, with 12 bases between them. The CDR3 extends over 13 amino acids. Germline V gene lookup returns CDR1 MNHNS and CDR2 SASEGT. In nucleotides, the CDR3 is TGTGCCAGTCGGACACGAAGCTCCTACGAGCAGTACTTC. This translates into CASRTRSSYEQYF.

This clonotype has a handful of counts. This chain links TRBV11-2 with TRBJ2-7; D is unclear. Germline-derived CDR1 and CDR2 are SGHAT and FQNNGV. V was pared by 5 bases and J by 1 base, with 15 bases between. CDR3 length equals 15 residues. The CDR3 region is CASSRYRDPSYEQYF. CDR3 nucleotides: TGTGCCAGCAGCAGGTACCGCGATCCTTCCTACGAGCAGTACTTC.

In this sample, this clonotype turned up a few times. The V gene is TRBV20-1, the J gene TRBJ2-1, with a weak D call TRBD1 (5 bases). This CDR3 is 12 amino acids long. Germline loops: CDR1 DFQATT, CDR2 SNEGSKA (reference sequence). V was pared by 3 bases and J by 9 bases, with 12 bases between. The CDR3 DNA is TGCAGTGCTAGTGGGGCTTGGAGTGAGCAGTTCTTC. This translates into CSASGAWSEQFF.

This sequence joins TRBV12-3 or TRBV12-4 and TRBJ2-1; no clear D. The length of the CDR3 is 13 residues. The ends were cut back, 6 bases at V and 6 bases at J, with 12 bases in the middle. The CDR3, as DNA: TGTGCCAGCAGCCGGATTGTACTCAATGAGCAGTTCTTC. This codes for CASSRIVLNEQFF.

The chain has TRBV12-3 or TRBV12-4 and TRBJ1-5; no clear D gene. Trimming left V 3 bases short and J 8 bases short, with 14 bases between. The CDR3 runs to 14 residues. The CDR3 DNA reads TGTGCCAGCAGTTTTGGGCCCCTTATTGAGCCCCAGCATTTT. Translation gives CASSFGPLIEPQHF.

The chain uses TRBV6-1 and TRBJ2-7; 7 bases line up with TRBD1. Germline V gene sequence: CDR1 MNHNS, CDR2 SASEGT. The CDR3 sequence is 14 residues long. V dropped 5 bases and J dropped 2; count of bases not matched to a gene: 6. The CDR3 sequence: CASSRDRDTYEQYF. Written as DNA, the CDR3 is TGTGCCAGCAGTCGCGACAGGGACACCTACGAGCAGTACTTC.

V is TRBV6-2 or TRBV6-3 and J is TRBJ2-3; 9 bases agree with TRBD1. This CDR3 region has 17 residues. Germline trimming cut 2 bases from V and 3 bases from J; bases unmatched to any gene: 9. Germline V gives CDR1 MNHEY, CDR2 SVGEGT. CDR3 in amino acids: CASSYNHPGQGTDTQYF. CDR3 coding DNA: TGTGCCAGCAGTTACAACCACCCCGGACAGGGGACAGATACGCAGTATTTT.

This clonotype has at least ten counts. J is TRBJ1-1 and V is TRBV29-1; D call uncertain. V was shortened by 0 bases and J by 5 bases, with 4 bases between the two germline ends. CDR1 is SQVTM, CDR2 ANQGSEA, per germline. The CDR3 consists of 11 residues. The CDR3: CSVEDMTEAFF. The CDR3 nucleotides read TGCAGCGTTGAAGATATGACTGAAGCTTTCTTT.